Each of the 4 T cell receptor beta chains below was sequenced from the same sample in a study of T-cell reconstitution after alpha-beta-depleted transplantation in children. It was with unique molecular identifiers that the TCRbeta library was prepared. TCRdb recomputed calls from the PCR reads with MiXCR, one row per CDR3 protein. The table lists roughly 200,000 distinct CDR3 sequences, about a tenth of them singletons. The source material was PBMCs, sampled before TCRalphabeta/CD19-depleted stem cell transplant. These TCRs come from a child under three years old with acute myeloid leukemia, due to receive a stem cell transplant.

Ten or more counts support this clonotype. The chain uses TRBV10-3 and TRBJ2-5, with D perhaps given as TRBD1 or TRBD2 (5 bases each). CDR3 length: 13 amino acids. Germline V gives CDR1 ENHRY, CDR2 SYGVKD. Trimming removed 6 bases at V and 6 bases at J, with 14 bases between. Here the CDR3 DNA reads TGTGCCATCAGCAGGGACGGTGGGCAGACCCAGTACTTC. Its translation is CAISRDGGQTQYF.

This clonotype was counted many times. The chain joins TRBV12-3 or TRBV12-4 to TRBJ2-1; 8 bases are shared with TRBD2. The CDR3 totals 15 residues. With 3 bases clipped from V and 7 bases from J, the junction kept 8 bases outside the gene matches. CDR3 amino acids: CASSLGAGVENEQFF. Here the CDR3 DNA reads TGTGCCAGCAGTTTGGGAGCGGGAGTGGAGAATGAGCAGTTCTTC.

In this sample, this clonotype turned up many times. V gene TRBV29-1 combines with J gene TRBJ2-3; 12 positions match TRBD1. The CDR3 has 15 amino acids. CDR1 and CDR2 (germline): SQVTM, ANQGSEA. V gave up 4 bases and J gave up 1 base; unmatched junction bases: 3. The CDR3 DNA follows: TGCAGCGTTGGGGGACAGGGGGCGGGCACAGATACGCAGTATTTT. It encodes CSVGGQGAGTDTQYF.

In this sample, this clonotype turned up many times. This chain joins TRBV28 and TRBJ1-2, with a weak D call TRBD1 (5 bases). Looked up from germline, CDR1 is MDHEN and CDR2 is SYDVKM. The CDR3 spans 13 residues. The V gene lost 11 bases and the J gene lost 3 bases, with 16 bases spanning the gap. The DNA of the CDR3 is TGTGCCGGGTCCTCGGGGCTTTACTATGGCTACACCTTC. Its protein product is CAGSSGLYYGYTF.